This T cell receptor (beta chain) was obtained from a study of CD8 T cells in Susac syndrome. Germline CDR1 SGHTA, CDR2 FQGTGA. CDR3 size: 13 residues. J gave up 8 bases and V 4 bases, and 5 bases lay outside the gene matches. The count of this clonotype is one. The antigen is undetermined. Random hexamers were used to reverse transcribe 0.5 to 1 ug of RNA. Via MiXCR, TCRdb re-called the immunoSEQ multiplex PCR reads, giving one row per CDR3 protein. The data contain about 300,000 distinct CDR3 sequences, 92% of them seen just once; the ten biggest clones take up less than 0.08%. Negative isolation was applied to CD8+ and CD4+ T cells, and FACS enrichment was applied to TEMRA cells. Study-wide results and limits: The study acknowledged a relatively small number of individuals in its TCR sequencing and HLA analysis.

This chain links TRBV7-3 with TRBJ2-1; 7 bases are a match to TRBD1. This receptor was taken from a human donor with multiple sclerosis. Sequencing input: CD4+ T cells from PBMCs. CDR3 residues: CASSSQGTDEQFF. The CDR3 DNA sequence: TGTGCCAGCAGCTCACAGGGGACGGATGAGCAGTTCTTC.